Below are 27 T cell receptor beta chains sequenced from a single sample in a study of T cells after yellow fever vaccination. Each CDR3 protein is one row after TCRdb ran MiXCR on the 5' RACE reads. The sample consists of roughly 180,000 distinct CDR3 sequences, approximately 6.2% of them appearing once. The sequencing here drew on CD4+ T cells sorted from PBMCs, taken on the day of the first yellow fever vaccination. The receptors here all came from a man in his late teens or twenties who received the YFV17D yellow fever vaccine.

This clonotype was picked up many times. The rearrangement joins TRBV7-9 to TRBJ1-1, with no clear D. The CDR3 has 14 residues. The germline V and J ends were trimmed by 2 bases and 4 bases, with 11 bases remaining between them. Germline values: CDR1 SEHNR, CDR2 FQNEAQ (reference sequence). CDR3 in amino acids: CASSLKEGGTEAFF. The CDR3, as DNA: TGTGCCAGCAGCTTAAAAGAGGGCGGCACTGAAGCTTTCTTT.

This clonotype was seen more than once but under ten times. CDR3 sequence reads: CASSLRGWITEAFF. CDR3 sequence (DNA): TGTGCCAGCAGTTTACGGGGTTGGATCACTGAAGCTTTCTTT. The chain recombines TRBV12-3 or TRBV12-4 with TRBJ1-1; the D is unclear. Trimming left V 2 bases short and J 4 bases short, with 11 bases between. This CDR3 has 14 amino acids.

This clonotype came up a few times. The chain couples TRBV5-1 to TRBJ2-3, with TRBD2 matching over 10 bases. Germline loops: CDR1 SGHRS, CDR2 YFSETQ. The CDR3 totals 16 residues. The junction had 6 bases not matched to a gene; V was cut back by 1 base and J by 4 bases. The CDR3: CASSLSAGGRPDTQYF. In nucleotides, the CDR3 is TGCGCCAGCAGCTTGTCAGCGGGGGGGCGTCCAGATACGCAGTATTTT.

The chain recombines TRBV18 with TRBJ2-3; 10 bases map to TRBD2. CDR1 and CDR2 from the germline V gene are KGHSH and LQKENI. Trimming removed 5 bases from V and 3 bases from J; junction bases left unmatched: 11. The CDR3 loop spans 17 amino acids. CDR3 DNA: TGTGCCAGCTCAACGGGGACAGCGGGGGGGATTACAGATACGCAGTATTTT. It is translated as CASSTGTAGGITDTQYF.

This clonotype was picked up many times. V is TRBV7-9 and J is TRBJ2-7, with D tentatively TRBD1 or TRBD2 (5 bases each). The V gene's germline CDR1 is SEHNR and CDR2 FQNEAQ (reference sequence). The CDR3 extends over 11 amino acids. The CDR3 reads CASSLEGTLTV. In DNA form, the CDR3 reads TGTGCCAGCAGCTTAGAAGGGACCCTAACCGTC.

This clonotype was counted a few times. This rearrangement joins TRBV7-2 to TRBJ2-3; the D is unclear. Germline V lookup: CDR1 SGHTA, CDR2 FQGNSA. The V gene lost 5 bases and the J gene lost 2 bases, with 17 bases spanning the gap. The CDR3 contains 16 residues. CDR3 amino acids: CASSRNPATHTDTQYF. The CDR3 nucleotides are TGTGCCAGCAGCCGTAACCCAGCAACCCACACAGATACGCAGTATTTT.

This clonotype was counted a single time. The chain links TRBV3-1 to TRBJ1-5; D uncertain. V was pared by 0 bases and J by 9 bases, with 9 bases between. Germline V gene data show CDR1 as LGHDT and CDR2 as YNNKEL (reference sequence). The CDR3 runs to 13 residues. The CDR3 spells CASSQDSWTPQHF. Here the CDR3 DNA reads TGTGCCAGCAGCCAAGATTCATGGACGCCCCAGCATTTT.

Many counts were recorded for this clonotype. This sequence joins TRBV11-2 and TRBJ2-4; 8 bases fit TRBD1. The junction had 8 bases not matched to a gene; V was cut back by 8 bases and J by 8 bases. This CDR3 is built from 13 residues. Germline V gene sequence: CDR1 SGHAT, CDR2 FQNNGV. The CDR3 region is CASLRQGTYIQYF. DNA for the CDR3: TGTGCCAGCCTCCGACAGGGGACGTACATTCAGTACTTC.

This clonotype came up a few times. The rearrangement joins TRBV20-1 to TRBJ2-7, with 10 bases that match TRBD1. From germline, CDR1 is DFQATT and CDR2 SNEGSKA (reference sequence). This CDR3 region has 15 residues. Unmatched junction bases numbered 13, after V lost 6 bases and J lost 5 bases. The CDR3 is CSAYHPGQGSDEQYF. Written as DNA, the CDR3 is TGCAGTGCCTACCATCCGGGACAGGGGTCCGACGAGCAGTACTTC.

This clonotype was observed a few times. V and J are TRBV24-1 and TRBJ2-6, with no clear D. This CDR3 spans 17 amino acids. CDR1 and CDR2 from the germline V gene are KGHDR and SFDVKD. Trimming removed 1 base from V and 0 bases from J, with 9 bases in between. In DNA form, the CDR3 reads TGTGCCACCAGTGATTTTAAGGGCACCTCTGGGGCCAACGTCCTGACTTTC. As protein: CATSDFKGTSGANVLTF.

This clonotype was observed a few times. The chain combines TRBV7-9 with TRBJ1-3; D unclear. V was clipped by 1 base and J by 1 base, with 8 bases between them. The germline V gene encodes CDR1 SEHNR and CDR2 FQNEAQ (reference sequence). This CDR3 is built from 15 residues. For the CDR3, the DNA is TGTGCCAGCAGCTTAGGAGGCAGGTCTGGAAACACCATATATTTT. This sequence encodes CASSLGGRSGNTIYF.

The rearrangement joins TRBV5-1 to TRBJ2-3, with TRBD2 matching 11 bases. This CDR3 is 18 amino acids long. Germline V gives CDR1 SGHRS, CDR2 YFSETQ. J gave up 0 bases and V 4 bases, and 10 bases lay outside the gene matches. The CDR3 region is CASSPPTSGISSTDTQYF. The CDR3 DNA reads as TGCGCCAGCAGCCCGCCGACTAGCGGGATTTCTAGCACAGATACGCAGTATTTT. Full variable domain (rest looked up from reference TRBV5-1 and TRBJ2-3): KAGVTQTPRYLIKTRGQQVTLSCSPISGHRSVSWYQQTPGQGLQFLFEYFSETQRNKGNFPGRFSGRQFSNSRSEMNVSTLELGDSALYLCASSPPTSGISSTDTQYFGPGTRLTVL.

This clonotype was seen repeatedly, ten times or more. The chain links TRBV4-2 to TRBJ2-2; D may be TRBD2 (5 bases). Trimming took 1 base from V and 6 from J, leaving 12 bases between them. The CDR3 totals 15 residues. Germline CDR1 LGHNA, CDR2 YNFKEQ. This CDR3 reads CASSQVLATSGELFF. The CDR3 region has the DNA TGTGCCAGCAGCCAAGTTCTAGCTACCTCCGGGGAGCTGTTTTTT.

The table lists this clonotype with many counts. The J gene is TRBJ2-5, the V gene TRBV28, with a weak D call TRBD2 (6 bases). With 7 bases removed from V and 7 bases from J, the gap between germline ends came to 13 bases. Germline CDR1 is MDHEN and CDR2 is SYDVKM. The CDR3 contains 12 residues. The chain's CDR3 is CASTGTWGTQYF. CDR3 in DNA: TGTGCCAGCACCGGGACTTGGGGGACCCAGTACTTC.

The genes are TRBV7-2 and TRBJ2-7, with a possible D match to TRBD2 (6 bases). There are 16 residues in the CDR3. CDR1 is SGHTA and CDR2 is FQGNSA in the germline V gene. The germline V and J ends were trimmed by 1 base and 0 bases, with 13 bases remaining between them. CDR3 nucleotides: TGTGCCAGCAGCTTAGTTATGGGGGGAGGCTCCTACGAGCAGTACTTC. This encodes CASSLVMGGGSYEQYF.

This clonotype appeared a few times. The chain links TRBV27 to TRBJ1-4; D is perhaps TRBD1 (5 bases). This CDR3 is built from 14 residues. V gave up 3 bases and J gave up 7 bases, with 12 bases separating them. Germline V gene sequence: CDR1 MNHEY, CDR2 SMNVEV (reference sequence). The CDR3 DNA reads as TGTGCCAGCAGTTTTCTTGGGACCGTTGAAAAACTGTTTTTT. Protein product: CASSFLGTVEKLFF.

At least ten counts were recorded for this clonotype. The J gene is TRBJ1-1, the V gene TRBV6-1; 7 positions match TRBD1. The J segment lost 3 bases and the V segment lost 1 base, leaving 8 bases of the junction unmatched. In germline, CDR1 is MNHNS, CDR2 SASEGT. The length of the CDR3 is 16 residues. For the CDR3, the DNA is TGTGCCAGCAGTGAAGGAAGACAGGGCGTCCACACTGAAGCTTTCTTT. Its translation: CASSEGRQGVHTEAFF.

This clonotype was seen repeatedly, ten times or more. This chain links TRBV7-2 with TRBJ2-5; tentatively, D is TRBD1 (5 bases). The CDR3 spans 15 residues. Germline V CDR1 and CDR2: SGHTA, FQGNSA. The V end lost 5 bases, the J end lost 7 bases, and 20 bases lay between the germline ends. The CDR3 DNA is TGTGCCAGCAGCCCAGTAGGGGCACCTATGAGGACCCAGTACTTC. It specifies CASSPVGAPMRTQYF.

There are many counts of this clonotype. The chain carries TRBV6-5 and TRBJ2-1; D unresolved. Between the trimmed V and J ends, which lost 8 bases and 0 bases, there was a span of 14 bases. CDR3 length: 15 amino acids. CDR1 and CDR2 (germline): MNHEY, SVGAGI. CDR3 coding DNA: TGTGCCAGCGGCCTGCGACGGAGCTCCTACAATGAGCAGTTCTTC. Protein product: CASGLRRSSYNEQFF.

This clonotype showed up many times. This chain links TRBV28 with TRBJ2-2; D is unresolved. V lost 7 bases, J lost 6 bases, and 15 bases lay in between. The V gene's germline CDR1 is MDHEN and CDR2 SYDVKM. CDR3 length: 14 amino acids. The CDR3 region is CASTKIEPPGELFF. The CDR3 DNA follows: TGTGCCAGCACCAAAATCGAGCCCCCCGGGGAGCTGTTTTTT.

This chain connects TRBV20-1 to TRBJ2-7; 8 positions match TRBD1. Trimming took 5 bases from V and 4 from J; bases not matched to a gene: 10. The CDR3 is 14 amino acids. Germline V lookup: CDR1 DFQATT, CDR2 SNEGSKA (reference sequence). The CDR3 coding sequence is TGCAGTGCTCCCTTAGCAGGGGGCCTATACGAGCAGTACTTC. It specifies CSAPLAGGLYEQYF.

This clonotype was recorded many times. This chain uses TRBV9 with TRBJ2-1; D possibly corresponds to TRBD1 (6 bases). Per germline, CDR1 SGDLS and CDR2 YYNGEE. The V gene lost 7 bases and the J gene lost 5 bases, with 16 bases spanning the gap. This CDR3 region has 14 residues. The CDR3 bases are TGTGCCAGCGCGTTTACCGGGACAAACAATGAGCAGTTCTTC. Amino acids: CASAFTGTNNEQFF.

This clonotype was counted a few times. The rearrangement uses TRBV20-1 and TRBJ1-1, with 9 bases lining up with TRBD1. V lost 3 bases and J lost 1; bases outside the gene matches: 9. The CDR3 totals 16 residues. Germline V gene sequence: CDR1 DFQATT, CDR2 SNEGSKA (reference sequence). The CDR3 loop reads CSARGQGFLENTEAFF. DNA of the CDR3: TGCAGTGCTAGGGGACAGGGCTTTTTGGAGAACACTGAAGCTTTCTTT.

The table lists this clonotype with many counts. One end of the junction is discordant with germline, which a read error may explain. The chain recombines TRBV4-3 with TRBJ2-1, with D maybe TRBD2 (6 bases). CDR3 length equals 13 residues. CDR1 is LGHNA, CDR2 YSLEER, per germline. The CDR3 spells CASSQARRGRRHF. CDR3 coding DNA: TGCGCCAGCAGCCAAGCCCGGAGGGGTCGGCGGCACTTC.

This clonotype occurred many times. The rearrangement links TRBV6-1 to TRBJ2-2; TRBD2 is a possible D gene (6 bases). The germline V gene encodes CDR1 MNHNS and CDR2 SASEGT. CDR3 length equals 13 residues. Trimming left V 11 bases short and J 4 bases short, with 14 bases between. The CDR3 here is CAGGLGGTGELFF. The DNA of the CDR3 is TGTGCCGGGGGACTTGGGGGCACCGGGGAGCTGTTTTTT.

A few counts support this clonotype. V and J are TRBV5-1 and TRBJ2-2; D gene unclear. The germline gives CDR1 SGHRS, CDR2 YFSETQ. This CDR3 is 14 amino acids long. Trimming removed 0 bases at V and 7 bases at J, with 10 bases between. The CDR3 nucleotides read TGCGCCAGCAGCTTGGTAGGGTTGGACGGGGAGCTGTTTTTT. It codes for CASSLVGLDGELFF.

This clonotype was detected ten times or more. The rearrangement links TRBV5-1 to TRBJ2-2; 15 bases are shared with TRBD2. After removal of 4 bases from V and 2 bases from J, the junction contained 9 bases not matched to a gene. Germline assignment: CDR1 SGHRS and CDR2 YFSETQ. The CDR3 length is 19 residues. CDR3 sequence: CASSRRGTSGGINTGELFF. DNA of the CDR3: TGCGCCAGCAGCCGCCGCGGGACTAGCGGGGGGATTAACACCGGGGAGCTGTTTTTT.